Sequencing of this TCR beta chain was carried out in a study of CD8 T cells in Susac syndrome. The CDR3 sequence is 14 residues long. Germline lookup yields CDR1 LNHDA and CDR2 SQIVND (reference sequence). V lost 3 bases and J 2 bases, leaving 10 bases between the germline ends. Random hexamers were used to reverse transcribe the RNA input (about 0.45 to 1 ug). Amplification of TCR beta CDR3 spanned 54 Vbeta and 13 Jbeta via immunoSEQ multiplex PCR. From the immunoSEQ multiplex PCR reads, TCRdb called clonotypes with MiXCR, one entry per CDR3 protein. The sample includes about 84,000 distinct CDR3 sequences, around 93% of them seen just once.

This receptor was identified in a human donor in good health. The chain joins TRBV19 to TRBJ1-2; D unresolved. Sequencing was performed on CD8+ T cells from PBMCs. The CDR3 DNA sequence: TGTGCCAGTAGTATCTTTCTCGGAAACTATGGCTACACCTTC. Amino acid sequence: CASSIFLGNYGYTF.